Below are 7 T cell receptor beta chains sequenced from a single sample in a study of T cell responses to AZD1222 COVID-19 vaccine. Sequencing was performed with immunoSEQ multiplex PCR; in TCRdb, only in-frame clones are kept and a portion is missing. This sample has 110,000 to 150,000 clones, with roughly nine tenths found just once. Material: peripheral blood, obtained on day 0 of AZD1222 vaccination. The receptor set was obtained from an adult in good health.

This rearrangement joins TRBV7-9 to TRBJ2-7; D remains ambiguous. The CDR3 has 11 residues. Trimming left V 0 bases short and J 5 bases short, with 2 bases between. CDR1 is SEHNR, CDR2 FQNEAQ, per germline (reference sequence). The CDR3 bases are TGTGCCAGCAGCTTAGCTGACGAGCAGTACTTC. This translates into CASSLADEQYF. Filled out from reference TRBV7-9 and TRBJ2-7, the complete variable domain reads DTGVSQNPRHKITKRGQNVTFRCDPISEHNRLYWYRQTLGQGPEFLTYFQNEAQLEKSRLLSDRFSAERPKGSFSTLEIQRTEQGDSAMYLCASSLADEQYFGPGTRLTVT.

This clone was recorded once. V usage is TRBV2 and J usage is TRBJ2-7; D is possibly TRBD2 (6 bases). The V end lost 5 bases, the J end lost 2 bases, and 16 bases lay between the germline ends. Germline V lookup: CDR1 SNHLY, CDR2 FYNNEI. CDR3 size: 15 residues. CDR3 sequence reads: CASSQGLSVTYEQYF. In DNA form, the CDR3 reads TGTGCCAGCAGTCAGGGACTCTCCGTAACCTACGAGCAGTACTTC.

The V and J genes are TRBV4-1 and TRBJ2-6, with 8 nucleotides matching TRBD1. The germline CDR1 and CDR2 sequences are MGHRA and YSYEKL. There are 19 residues in the CDR3. J lost 4 bases, V lost 2 bases, and 13 bases had no gene match. The chain's CDR3 is CASSQWTGSRARGANVLTF. Written as DNA, the CDR3 is TGCGCCAGCAGCCAATGGACAGGGAGCCGAGCGAGAGGGGCCAACGTCCTGACTTTC.

The chain is built from TRBV6-5 and TRBJ1-1; 10 bases line up with TRBD1. The CDR3 has 14 amino acids. The germline gives CDR1 MNHEY, CDR2 SVGAGI. V lost 6 bases to trimming and J lost 5 bases; unmatched junction nucleotides: 6. CDR3 protein: CASRRPGQGTEAFF. The CDR3 DNA reads TGTGCCAGCAGACGACCGGGACAGGGGACTGAAGCTTTCTTT.

The chain carries TRBV5-1 and TRBJ1-1; TRBD1 is a possible D gene (6 bases). Between the trimmed V and J ends, which lost 8 bases and 4 bases, there was a span of 9 bases. This CDR3 is built from 11 residues. Germline CDR1 reads SGHRS; CDR2 reads YFSETQ. The CDR3 nucleotides read TGCGCCAGTACAGGGTTCACTGAAGCTTTCTTT. Translating it yields CASTGFTEAFF.

This chain links TRBV7-3 with TRBJ2-1, with D possibly being TRBD2 (6 bases). V was shortened by 3 bases and J by 0 bases, with 12 bases between the two germline ends. The CDR3 extends over 16 amino acids. Germline loops: CDR1 SGHTA, CDR2 FQGTGA. CDR3 residues: CASSFGGRSSYNEQFF. Written as DNA, the CDR3 is TGTGCCAGCAGCTTCGGAGGGAGGTCCTCCTACAATGAGCAGTTCTTC.

This clone appeared a single time. This chain joins TRBV30 and TRBJ2-5; D is perhaps TRBD2 (6 bases). The CDR3 length is 12 residues. Per the germline V gene, CDR1 is GTSNPN and CDR2 is SVGIG (reference sequence). The V end lost 5 bases, the J end lost 7 bases, and 14 bases lay between the germline ends. The CDR3 region is CAWARPAGTQYF. In nucleotides, the CDR3 is TGTGCCTGGGCCAGGCCAGCGGGGACCCAGTACTTC.